One and the same sample provided the 8 T cell receptor beta chains below, sequenced in a study of long-term antiretroviral therapy in people with HIV. Run at survey level, the immunoSEQ assay was version v3.0. Measured with immunoSEQ multiplex PCR; TCRdb has only the in-frame clones, and not every one. The sample has about 25,000 clones; around nine tenths are singletons. Sample: unsorted PBMCs, taken roughly 4.5 years after starting antiretroviral therapy. Receptor source: a young man with HIV.

The chain couples TRBV9 to TRBJ2-7; possibly TRBD2 for D (5 bases). Germline V gene sequence: CDR1 SGDLS, CDR2 YYNGEE. V was pared by 4 bases and J by 3 bases, with 17 bases between. CDR3 length equals 15 residues. The CDR3: CASSPSGSANYEQYF. CDR3 nucleotides: TGTGCCAGCAGCCCCAGTGGTAGCGCCAACTACGAGCAGTACTTC.

This clone was picked up a small number of times. The chain couples TRBV29-1 to TRBJ1-5, with D perhaps matching TRBD1 (6 bases). The CDR3 runs to 13 residues. V shed 3 bases and J shed 3 bases, with 9 bases lying between them. Germline V gene data show CDR1 as SQVTM and CDR2 as ANQGSEA. The CDR3 protein is CSVDQGPNQPQHF. CDR3 nucleotides: TGCAGCGTTGATCAGGGGCCCAATCAGCCCCAGCATTTT.

The chain joins TRBV10-3 to TRBJ2-3; D is undetermined. V dropped 4 bases and J dropped 6 bases, with 14 bases sitting between them. The CDR3 is 14 residues long. Germline-derived CDR1 and CDR2 are ENHRY and SYGVKD. In nucleotides, the CDR3 is TGTGCCATCAGTGTGAACCGATGGGGTGATACGCAGTATTTT. This codes for CAISVNRWGDTQYF.

The CDR3 protein is CASSSEELTNTGELFF. DNA for the CDR3: TGTGCCAGCAGCTCGGAGGAACTAACGAACACCGGGGAGCTGTTTTTT. The gene calls are TRBV11-3 and TRBJ2-2, with D maybe TRBD2 (5 bases). In germline, CDR1 is SGHNT, CDR2 YENEEA. The V end lost 4 bases, the J end lost 0 bases, and 12 bases lay between the germline ends. The CDR3 totals 16 residues.

A single count supports this clone. The chain links TRBV29-1 to TRBJ1-5, with D possibly matching TRBD1 (5 bases). The CDR3 runs to 15 residues. V was trimmed by 4 bases and J by 0 bases, leaving 13 bases between them. Looked up from germline, CDR1 is SQVTM and CDR2 is ANQGSEA. CDR3 DNA: TGCAGCGTTGCTATGGGGGTGGGTAGCAATCAGCCCCAGCATTTT. This encodes CSVAMGVGSNQPQHF.

The chain employs TRBV7-9 and TRBJ2-1; D ambiguous. Trimming cost V 1 base and J 8 bases, with 9 bases left between them. The CDR3 sequence is 13 residues long. Germline CDR1 SEHNR, CDR2 FQNEAQ (reference sequence). CDR3 nucleotide sequence: TGTGCCAGCAGCTTAGTAGCCGTCCATGAGCAGTTCTTC. It translates to CASSLVAVHEQFF.

This clone has just a few counts. The J gene is TRBJ1-2, the V gene TRBV6-6; TRBD1 matches at 8 bases. Per germline, CDR1 MNHNY and CDR2 SVGAGI (reference sequence). The ends lost 6 bases at V and 8 bases at J; junction bases unmatched: 14. There are 15 residues in the CDR3. The CDR3 loop reads CASSQTSGQGEGYTF. The CDR3 coding sequence is TGTGCCAGCAGCCAGACCTCCGGACAGGGCGAGGGCTACACCTTC.

This chain joins TRBV6-6 and TRBJ2-3; the match to TRBD1 covers 10 bases. The trim removed 6 bases at V and 3 bases at J, leaving 6 bases unmatched. The CDR3 has 15 amino acids. From germline, CDR1 is MNHNY and CDR2 SVGAGI (reference sequence). Here the CDR3 reads CASRTRDRGTDTQYF. For the CDR3, the DNA is TGTGCCAGCAGAACCCGGGACAGGGGTACAGATACGCAGTATTTT.